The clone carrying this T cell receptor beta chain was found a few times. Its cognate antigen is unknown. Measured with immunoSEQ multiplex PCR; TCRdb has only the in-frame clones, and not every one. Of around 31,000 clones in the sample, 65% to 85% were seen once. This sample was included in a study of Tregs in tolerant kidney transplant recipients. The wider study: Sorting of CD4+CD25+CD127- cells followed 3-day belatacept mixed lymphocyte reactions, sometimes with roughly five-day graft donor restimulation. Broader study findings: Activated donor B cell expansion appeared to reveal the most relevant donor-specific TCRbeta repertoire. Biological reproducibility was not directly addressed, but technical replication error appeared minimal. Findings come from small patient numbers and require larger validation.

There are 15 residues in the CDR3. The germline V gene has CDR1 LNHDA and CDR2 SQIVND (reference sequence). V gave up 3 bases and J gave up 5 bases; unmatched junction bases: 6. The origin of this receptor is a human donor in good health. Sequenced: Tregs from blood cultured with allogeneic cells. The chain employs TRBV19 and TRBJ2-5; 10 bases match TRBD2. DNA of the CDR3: TGTGCCAGTAGTATCCGGACTAGCGGAGGGGAGACCCAGTACTTC. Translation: CASSIRTSGGETQYF.